Listed here are 17 T cell receptor beta chains from one sample, sequenced in a study of identical twins. TCRdb redid the calling of the 5' RACE reads with MiXCR, one entry per CDR3 protein. The profile shows fewer than 900,000 distinct CDR3 sequences, 21% of them singletons. These same records also appear under a second study, on T cells expressing NK-cell markers.

Sequenced sample: PBMCs. The source is a woman in her late teens or twenties in good health.

A few counts support this clonotype. This rearrangement joins TRBV7-9 to TRBJ2-3; D might be TRBD2 (5 bases). CDR1 SEHNR and CDR2 FQNEAQ come from the germline V gene (reference sequence). Trimming pared 4 bases from V and 6 bases from J, leaving 11 bases between. This CDR3 contains 13 residues. This chain's CDR3 is CASSSRGWDTQYF. The CDR3, as DNA: TGTGCCAGCAGCTCAAGAGGGTGGGATACGCAGTATTTT.

The CDR3 is CSARQGTTDGYTF. In DNA, the CDR3 is TGCAGTGCTAGACAGGGTACCACCGATGGCTACACCTTC. The chain has TRBV20-1 and TRBJ1-2, with D possibly being TRBD1 (5 bases). Germline V lookup: CDR1 DFQATT, CDR2 SNEGSKA (reference sequence). The length of the CDR3 is 13 residues. Trimming cost V 2 bases and J 6 bases, with 13 bases left between them.

This chain joins TRBV6-5 and TRBJ2-3; D might be TRBD2 (6 bases). V was cut by 2 bases and J by 2 bases, with 11 bases left in between. CDR3 length equals 15 residues. Germline V gene sequence: CDR1 MNHEY, CDR2 SVGAGI. The CDR3 protein is CASSYLAGPTDTQYF. CDR3 nucleotide sequence: TGTGCCAGCAGTTACCTGGCGGGGCCCACAGATACGCAGTATTTT.

This clonotype was observed a few times. V gene TRBV6-2 or TRBV6-3 combines with J gene TRBJ2-7; the match to TRBD1 covers 7 bases. V was clipped by 7 bases and J by 0 bases; unmatched bases: 6. The CDR3 runs to 14 residues. The germline CDR1 and CDR2 sequences are MNHEY and SVGEGT. The CDR3 region has the DNA TGTGCCAGCAATCGAGGGGGCACCTCCTACGAGCAGTACTTC. This translates into CASNRGGTSYEQYF.

This clonotype was observed many times. The rearrangement links TRBV6-2 or TRBV6-3 to TRBJ1-5; D gene unclear. V shed 0 bases and J shed 7 bases, with 7 bases lying between them. CDR1 MNHEY and CDR2 SVGEGT come from the germline V gene. The CDR3 is made up of 13 amino acids. CDR3 loop: CASSYSTFQPQHF. The CDR3 DNA sequence: TGTGCCAGCAGTTACTCGACTTTCCAGCCCCAGCATTTT.

Turning to this clonotype: At one boundary the junction diverges from the germline segment, which might be a read error. The chain combines TRBV2 with TRBJ2-5; D not certain. This CDR3 has 12 residues. In germline, CDR1 is SNHLY, CDR2 FYNNEI. CDR3 loop: CAGSEVAGTQYF. CDR3 DNA: TGTGCCGGCAGTGAAGTTGCAGGGACCCAGTACTTC.

This clonotype has only a few counts. J is TRBJ2-3 and V is TRBV20-1; D remains ambiguous. This CDR3 comprises 13 residues. V was shortened by 6 bases and J by 3 bases, with 13 bases between the two germline ends. The germline CDR1 and CDR2 sequences are DFQATT and SNEGSKA (reference sequence). The CDR3 reads CSAVSQATDTQYF. DNA of the CDR3: TGCAGTGCCGTCTCTCAGGCAACAGATACGCAGTATTTT.

This clonotype appeared a few times. V is TRBV15 and J is TRBJ2-1; tentative D call: TRBD2 (5 bases). Trimming removed 3 bases from V and 3 bases from J, with 15 bases in between. The length of the CDR3 is 16 residues. Germline lookup yields CDR1 LNHNV and CDR2 YYDKDF (reference sequence). CDR3 nucleotides: TGTGCCACCAGCAGCGGACTCCCGAGCTTCTACAATGAGCAGTTCTTC. This translates into CATSSGLPSFYNEQFF.

This chain joins TRBV6-1 and TRBJ1-6; tentatively, D is TRBD1 (6 bases). Germline V gives CDR1 MNHNS, CDR2 SASEGT. This CDR3 contains 13 residues. Trimming pared 6 bases from V and 9 bases from J, leaving 12 bases between. For the CDR3, the DNA is TGTGCCAGCAGCCCCACAGGGATTTCACCCCTCCACTTT. The encoded protein is CASSPTGISPLHF.

This clonotype showed up many times. This chain connects TRBV12-3 or TRBV12-4 to TRBJ2-1, with no clear D. CDR3 size: 12 residues. V shed 4 bases and J shed 5 bases, with 6 bases lying between them. The DNA of the CDR3 is TGTGCCAGCAGTTATAGTAACAATGAGCAGTTCTTC. Amino acid sequence: CASSYSNNEQFF.

The chain has TRBV20-1 and TRBJ2-3; 10 nucleotides align to TRBD1. CDR3 length: 14 residues. Germline CDR1 and CDR2: DFQATT and SNEGSKA (reference sequence). V was clipped by 5 bases and J by 4 bases; unmatched bases: 6. This CDR3 is CSASTGGLSDTQYF. The CDR3 DNA reads as TGCAGTGCTTCGACAGGGGGCCTTTCAGATACGCAGTATTTT.

This clonotype was recorded many times. J is TRBJ1-1 and V is TRBV12-3 or TRBV12-4; 7 nucleotides align to TRBD1. CDR3 length: 14 residues. J gave up 2 bases and V 4 bases, and 4 bases lay outside the gene matches. CDR3 DNA: TGTGCCAGCAGTTCGTACAGGGGAAACACTGAAGCTTTCTTT. It is translated as CASSSYRGNTEAFF.

The V gene is TRBV7-6, the J gene TRBJ1-1; 9 positions agree with TRBD1. This CDR3 spans 13 amino acids. The germline V gene encodes CDR1 SGHVS and CDR2 FNYEAQ. V lost 6 bases to trimming and J lost 8 bases; unmatched junction nucleotides: 7. Here the CDR3 reads CASSSGQGVEAFF. Here the CDR3 DNA reads TGTGCCAGCAGTTCGGGACAGGGAGTAGAAGCTTTCTTT.

This clonotype occurred once. J is TRBJ2-2 and V is TRBV4-3, with D possibly TRBD2 on 5 matching bases. Looked up from germline, CDR1 is LGHNA and CDR2 is YSLEER. V dropped 0 bases and J dropped 5 bases, with 10 bases sitting between them. This CDR3 contains 15 residues. CDR3: CASSQDSDGTGELFF. The CDR3 DNA sequence: TGCGCCAGCAGCCAAGATAGCGATGGGACCGGGGAGCTGTTTTTT.

This CDR3 reads CASSLGGQGHYEQYF. The CDR3 DNA reads as TGTGCCAGCAGCTTGGGGGGTCAGGGGCACTACGAGCAGTACTTC. The chain joins TRBV7-2 to TRBJ2-7; D assignment may be TRBD1 or TRBD2 (6 bases each). CDR3 length equals 15 residues. The germline V gene encodes CDR1 SGHTA and CDR2 FQGNSA. Trimming stripped 3 bases from V and 3 bases from J, with 15 bases between. Drawing the rest from reference TRBV7-2 and TRBJ2-7, the complete variable domain is GAGVSQSPSNKVTEKGKDVELRCDPISGHTALYWYRQSLGQGLEFLIYFQGNSAPDKSGLPSDRFSAERTGGSVSTLTIQRTQQEDSAVYLCASSLGGQGHYEQYFGPGTRLTVT.

This clonotype was counted only a few times. The V and J genes are TRBV6-6 and TRBJ2-7; D uncertain. Germline V gene data show CDR1 as MNHNY and CDR2 as SVGAGI (reference sequence). The germline V and J ends were trimmed by 5 bases and 7 bases, with 12 bases remaining between them. This CDR3 is 12 amino acids long. This chain's CDR3 is CASSPLQREQYF. The CDR3 bases are TGTGCCAGCAGTCCCTTACAGAGGGAGCAGTACTTC.

This clonotype came up many times. This chain links TRBV6-2 or TRBV6-3 with TRBJ2-7; 7 bases map to TRBD1. CDR1 is MNHEY, CDR2 SVGEGT, per germline. The junction had 10 bases not matched to a gene; V was cut back by 5 bases and J by 6 bases. This CDR3 comprises 14 residues. CDR3 residues: CASSLTRQGSEQYF. CDR3 nucleotide sequence: TGTGCCAGCAGTCTCACCCGACAGGGTTCCGAGCAGTACTTC.